This TCR beta chain was captured by sequencing in a study of blood T cell repertoires in COVID-19. Study-level information: T cells, B-cell-depleted T cells, or PBMCs supplied cDNA or gDNA.

Germline CDR1 is SGHNT and CDR2 is YENEEA. V lost 0 bases and J lost 9, with 12 bases in between. The CDR3 sequence is 14 residues long. In the original processing: Estimation of nucleated cell counts was performed using reference gene primer amplification. Here immunoSEQ multiplex PCR was the method, and the copy in TCRdb shows in-frame clones only, minus some. V and J calls plus clone size are reproduced from that table; the DNA served to infer D and trimming. The data hold 85,000 to 130,000 clones, with roughly 89% observed a single time. Source material: peripheral blood. This clonotype was sampled from a man aged 70 or older with acute or convalescent COVID-19. The chain couples TRBV11-3 to TRBJ2-1; D unclear. CDR3 nucleotides: TGTGCCAGCAGCTTAGACCCCTCCTCTATTGAGCAGTTCTTC. This translates into CASSLDPSSIEQFF.